Sequencing of this T cell receptor (beta chain) was carried out in a study of T cells in Graves' hyperthyroidism and ophthalmopathy. RNA transcripts yielded amplified TCR beta CDR3 regions. In the first-round RT-PCR of the TCR CDR3, the HTBI primer set was used. TCRdb analysed the multiplex PCR reads with MiXCR anew, one entry per CDR3 protein. The sample contains about 610,000 distinct CDR3 sequences, under 15% of which appear only once. Sequenced material: blood. This TCR was recovered from a woman between 40 and 55 years old with Graves' ophthalmopathy.

The CDR3 nucleotides read TGCAGTGCTAGGGGGTTTCGGACAGGGTTCCCGAATTACGAGCAGTACTTC. Translated, it gives CSARGFRTGFPNYEQYF. This chain joins TRBV20-1 and TRBJ2-7, with 8 bases lining up with TRBD1. The CDR3 extends over 17 amino acids. After removal of 3 bases from V and 4 bases from J, the junction contained 17 bases not matched to a gene. Per the germline V gene, CDR1 is DFQATT and CDR2 is SNEGSKA (reference sequence).